These T cell receptor beta chains were read from a single sample in a study of cytomegalovirus exposure and HLA in healthy donors. TCRdb's table, derived via immunoSEQ multiplex PCR, lists solely in-frame clones and lacks some. The data show 100,000 to 150,000 clones, less than 80% seen once. Sequenced sample: PBMCs. The receptors derive from a man aged 40-49 years in good health and CMV-seropositive. Each CDR3 is given with its conserved first and last residue. Fields, in order: V gene, clone size, D gene, J gene, CDR3 DNA, CDR3 protein. A D gene is named only where the DNA matches it firmly. Some rows have no size entry. The others give once, few or many, or a class for an expanded clone.

V: TRBV15; size: .; D: TRBD2; J: TRBJ2-3; DNA: TGTGCCACCAGCAGAGAACCACTAGCGGGTACAGATACGCAGTATTTT; CDR3: CATSREPLAGTDTQYF
V: TRBV7-2; size: .; D: TRBD2; J: TRBJ2-1; DNA: TGTGCCAGCAGCTGGTCTAGCGGGAGGAATGAGCAGTTCTTC; CDR3: CASSWSSGRNEQFF
V: TRBV6-5; size: .; D: TRBD2; J: TRBJ2-1; DNA: TGTGCCAGCAGGGTAGCGGGTGAGCAGTTCTTC; CDR3: CASRVAGEQFF
V: TRBV19; size: .; D: TRBD1; J: TRBJ1-6; DNA: TGTGCCAGTAGTACGTCCGGGACAGGTTATAATTCACCCCTCCACTTT; CDR3: CASSTSGTGYNSPLHF
V: TRBV6-5; size: once; D: .; J: TRBJ1-2; DNA: TGTGCCAGCAGAGGGGGTATTGCCTATGGCTACACCTTC; CDR3: CASRGGIAYGYTF
V: TRBV11-3; size: .; D: .; J: TRBJ2-2; DNA: TGTGCCAGCAGCCTAGGCCTACAGGGTAACACCGGGGAGCTGTTTTTT; CDR3: CASSLGLQGNTGELFF
V: TRBV7-9; size: .; D: .; J: TRBJ1-1; DNA: TGTGCCAGCAGTTTGACAGGTATGAACACTGAAGCTTTCTTT; CDR3: CASSLTGMNTEAFF
V: TRBV27; size: few; D: TRBD2; J: TRBJ2-3; DNA: TGTGCCAGCAGTAATGGGACTAGCGGACGCACAGATACGCAGTATTTT; CDR3: CASSNGTSGRTDTQYF
V: TRBV29-1; size: .; D: TRBD1; J: TRBJ1-2; DNA: TGCAGCGTGCAGGGGGGCAGGGGGCTAGAAGACACCTTC; CDR3: CSVQGGRGLEDTF
V: TRBV5-6; size: .; D: .; J: TRBJ2-5; DNA: TGTGCCAGCAGCTTGCGTCCTTCCTGGACCCAGTACTTC; CDR3: CASSLRPSWTQYF
V: TRBV5-5; size: .; D: .; J: TRBJ2-5; DNA: TGTGCCAGCAGCTTGGTAGGGGTGGGGGAGACCCAGTACTTC; CDR3: CASSLVGVGETQYF
V: TRBV30; size: few; D: TRBD1; J: TRBJ2-1; DNA: TGTGCCTGGAGTGTACAGACAGGGCGGAATGAGCAGTTCTTC; CDR3: CAWSVQTGRNEQFF
V: TRBV2; size: once; D: .; J: TRBJ1-4; DNA: TGTGCCAGCAGTGAAGCAGGGGCACCTAATGAAAAACTGTTTTTT; CDR3: CASSEAGAPNEKLFF
V: TRBV4-1; size: once; D: TRBD2; J: TRBJ2-7; DNA: TGCGCCAGCAGCCAGGGGGGACTAGCCTACGAGCAGTACTTC; CDR3: CASSQGGLAYEQYF
V: TRBV18; size: .; D: .; J: TRBJ1-4; DNA: TGTGCCAGCTCACCGGGCCCTAATGAAAAACTGTTTTTT; CDR3: CASSPGPNEKLFF
V: TRBV28; size: few; D: .; J: TRBJ2-7; DNA: TGTGCCAGCAGTTCCCGGGATCAATGGCGGCCGAGCTCCTACGAGCAGTACTTC; CDR3: CASSSRDQWRPSSYEQYF
V: TRBV5-1; size: .; D: TRBD1; J: TRBJ1-2; DNA: TGCGCCAGCAGCTTGGATGGGACAGGGGTATATGGCTACACCTTC; CDR3: CASSLDGTGVYGYTF
V: TRBV21-1; size: .; D: .; J: TRBJ1-4; DNA: TGTGCCAGCAGACAAGGGAGGGGGGGACAACCTAATGAAAAACTGTTTTTT; CDR3: CASRQGRGGQPNEKLFF
V: TRBV7-3; size: .; D: .; J: TRBJ2-5; DNA: TGTGCCAGCAGCTTAAACCATGCAGGGGTAGAGACCCAGTACTTC; CDR3: CASSLNHAGVETQYF
V: TRBV19; size: .; D: TRBD1; J: TRBJ2-3; DNA: TGTGCCAGTAGGTCAACATGGACAGGAACAGATACGCAGTATTTT; CDR3: CASRSTWTGTDTQYF
V: TRBV4-3; size: .; D: TRBD2; J: TRBJ2-1; DNA: TGCGCCAGCAGCCACCTTAGCGGGAGGGGATCCTACAATGAGCAGTTCTTC; CDR3: CASSHLSGRGSYNEQFF
V: TRBV30; size: once; D: TRBD2; J: TRBJ2-7; DNA: TGTGCCTGGAGGGTCGGGGGGGCCTACGAGCAGTACTTC; CDR3: CAWRVGGAYEQYF
V: TRBV5-1; size: few; D: .; J: TRBJ2-2; DNA: TGCGCCAGCAGCTCTCGGACAGCATCGAACACCGGGGAGCTGTTTTTT; CDR3: CASSSRTASNTGELFF